The 27 T cell receptor beta chains in this list originate from one sample, sequenced in a study of read filtering for tumor transcriptome and immune sequencing. Molecular barcoded adaptors covering alpha/delta and beta/gamma chains were used on about 0.4 ug RNA. Via MiXCR, TCRdb re-called the reads, giving one row per CDR3 protein. The table records more than 100,000 distinct CDR3 sequences, 10% to 15% of them present only once. The sample taken for sequencing was a population of CD138-negative cells sorted from bone marrow. The source of these receptors is a donor over 35 with multiple myeloma.

About this clonotype itself: A much larger clone sits a single nucleotide away, making a read error possible. The chain has TRBV28 and TRBJ2-6, with TRBD1 as a possible D gene (5 bases). The germline CDR1 and CDR2 sequences are MDHEN and SYDVKM. The CDR3 length is 15 residues. The CDR3, as DNA: TGTGCCAGCACGCTAACAGATTCTGGGGCCAACATCCTGACTTTC. Its translation is CASTLTDSGANILTF.

This clonotype was recorded at least ten times. This chain links TRBV19 with TRBJ1-5; D uncertain. CDR3 size: 13 residues. Germline V lookup: CDR1 LNHDA, CDR2 SQIVND (reference sequence). The ends were cut back, 3 bases at V and 3 bases at J, with 6 bases in the middle. In DNA form, the CDR3 reads TGTGCCAGTAGTATTCAGGACAATCAGCCCCAGCATTTT. Protein product: CASSIQDNQPQHF.

This clonotype was observed a handful of times. This rearrangement joins TRBV7-2 to TRBJ2-7, with a weak D call TRBD1 (6 bases). Germline V CDR1 and CDR2: SGHTA, FQGNSA. V was trimmed by 2 bases and J by 5 bases, leaving 13 bases between them. The CDR3 extends over 14 amino acids. CDR3 sequence reads: CASSLRGNRDEQYF. The CDR3 DNA sequence: TGTGCCAGCAGCTTAAGAGGCAACAGGGACGAGCAGTACTTC.

This clonotype was seen repeatedly, ten times or more. V usage is TRBV5-6 and J usage is TRBJ1-1; D gene ambiguous. The CDR3 length is 13 residues. The germline gives CDR1 SGHDT, CDR2 YYEEEE. V was clipped by 4 bases and J by 0 bases, with 7 bases between them. The CDR3 region has the DNA TGTGCCAGCAGCCCGGGCCTGAACACTGAAGCTTTCTTT. Its translation: CASSPGLNTEAFF.

The rearrangement uses TRBV3-1 and TRBJ2-7; 10 nucleotides agree with TRBD1. The V and J ends lost 4 bases and 7 bases, in that order; junction bases with no gene match: 7. Germline V gives CDR1 LGHDT, CDR2 YNNKEL (reference sequence). The CDR3 consists of 14 residues. CDR3 region: CASSPGTGVREQYF. The DNA of the CDR3 is TGTGCCAGCAGCCCCGGGACAGGGGTAAGGGAGCAGTACTTC.

In this sample, this clonotype turned up many times. The chain couples TRBV20-1 to TRBJ2-7, with D possibly being TRBD1 or TRBD2 (6 bases each). The CDR3 is 12 amino acids. Trimming removed 8 bases from V and 2 bases from J, with 13 bases in between. From germline, CDR1 is DFQATT and CDR2 SNEGSKA (reference sequence). Written as DNA, the CDR3 is TGCAGTCTTGGGGGGCACGCCTACGAGCAGTACTTC. It translates to CSLGGHAYEQYF.

The sample holds many counts of this clonotype. This chain links TRBV7-9 with TRBJ2-1; 8 bases line up with TRBD2. Germline trimming cut 7 bases from V and 2 bases from J; bases unmatched to any gene: 22. The CDR3 is made up of 20 amino acids. Germline V lookup: CDR1 SEHNR, CDR2 FQNEAQ (reference sequence). The CDR3 region has the DNA TGTGCCAGCAAAATTATCGGGTCAAGGAGGCGGGAGGATACCTACAATGAGCAGTTCTTC. Encoded protein: CASKIIGSRRREDTYNEQFF. Drawing the rest from reference TRBV7-9 and TRBJ2-1, the complete variable domain is DTGVSQNPRHKITKRGQNVTFRCDPISEHNRLYWYRQTLGQGPEFLTYFQNEAQLEKSRLLSDRFSAERPKGSFSTLEIQRTEQGDSAMYLCASKIIGSRRREDTYNEQFFGPGTRLTVL.

The genes are TRBV5-4 and TRBJ1-1, with 7 bases fitting TRBD1. The CDR3 has 14 amino acids. Trimming took 1 base from V and 3 from J; bases not matched to a gene: 3. CDR1 and CDR2 from the germline V gene are SGHNT and YYREEE (reference sequence). This CDR3 reads CASSLIDRDTEAFF. As DNA, the CDR3 is TGTGCCAGCAGCTTGATAGACAGGGACACTGAAGCTTTCTTT.

Regarding this clonotype: Just one base apart from a much larger clone, this may be a read error. The V and J genes are TRBV6-5 and TRBJ1-6, with D tentatively TRBD1 (6 bases). V dropped 6 bases and J dropped 2 bases, with 17 bases sitting between them. The CDR3 has 17 amino acids. In germline, CDR1 is MNHEY, CDR2 SVGAGI. The CDR3 is CASRAVRSGAYNSPLHF. The CDR3 DNA follows: TGTGCCAGCAGAGCCGTCCGCTCAGGGGCCTATAATTCACCCCTCCACTTT.

This clonotype was observed at least ten times. V and J are TRBV28 and TRBJ2-7; 8 bases are a match to TRBD1. V was clipped by 2 bases and J by 2 bases; unmatched bases: 5. This CDR3 region has 15 residues. CDR1 MDHEN and CDR2 SYDVKM come from the germline V gene. Written as DNA, the CDR3 is TGTGCCAGCAGTTTAGGGACAGGCGTAACCTACGAGCAGTACTTC. Encoded protein: CASSLGTGVTYEQYF.

This clonotype has ten or more counts. The chain has TRBV6-1 and TRBJ2-1, with TRBD1 matching 7 bases. The CDR3 sequence is 19 residues long. In germline, CDR1 is MNHNS, CDR2 SASEGT. Trimming at V came to 5 bases and at J to 0 bases, leaving 16 bases not matched to a gene. Written as DNA, the CDR3 is TGTGCCAGCAGTTTTGGACAGGCGCCTGGCTCCGGCTCCTACAATGAGCAGTTCTTC. The encoded protein is CASSFGQAPGSGSYNEQFF.

This clonotype showed up many times. V is TRBV12-3 or TRBV12-4 and J is TRBJ2-1; a possible D gene is TRBD1 (6 bases). The CDR3 covers 18 residues. Trimming cost V 5 bases and J 7 bases, with 27 bases left between them. The CDR3 protein is CASSPRAQQGTGKNEQFF. The CDR3 DNA follows: TGTGCCAGCAGTCCTAGGGCCCAACAGGGTACGGGGAAAAATGAGCAGTTCTTC.

The V call is TRBV12-3 or TRBV12-4, the J call TRBJ2-3; the D is unclear. The CDR3 runs 11 residues. V dropped 8 bases and J dropped 7 bases, with 10 bases sitting between them. The CDR3 sequence: CASGGMNTQYF. CDR3 DNA sequence: TGTGCCAGCGGCGGAATGAATACGCAGTATTTT.

In its sample, this clonotype was seen many times. The V call is TRBV11-1, the J call TRBJ2-5; 7 bases align to TRBD1. The length of the CDR3 is 15 residues. Germline V gives CDR1 SGHAT, CDR2 FQDESV (reference sequence). Germline trimming cut 4 bases from V and 2 bases from J; bases unmatched to any gene: 7. CDR3: CASSSPTGRQETQYF. The CDR3 nucleotides are TGTGCCAGCAGCTCTCCGACAGGGCGGCAAGAGACCCAGTACTTC.

This clonotype was observed a few times. This chain uses TRBV5-1 with TRBJ2-5; 7 bases line up with TRBD2. The CDR3 consists of 15 residues. The germline gives CDR1 SGHRS, CDR2 YFSETQ. Trimming took 5 bases from V and 5 from J; bases not matched to a gene: 12. For the CDR3, the DNA is TGCGCCAGCAGTTTTCAAGCGGGGAAGGTTGAGACCCAGTACTTC. It yields the protein CASSFQAGKVETQYF.

This clonotype was seen ten or more times. This chain connects TRBV19 to TRBJ2-2; TRBD2 agrees at 10 bases. After removal of 6 bases from V and 3 bases from J, the junction contained 4 bases not matched to a gene. CDR3 length equals 15 residues. Germline CDR1 LNHDA, CDR2 SQIVND (reference sequence). CDR3 amino acids: CASSASGGDTGELFF. The CDR3 DNA reads as TGTGCCAGTAGCGCTAGCGGGGGAGACACCGGGGAGCTGTTTTTT.

This clonotype occurred many times. Germline is not matched at one junction end, which may reflect a read error. The chain recombines TRBV5-4 with TRBJ2-1, with TRBD1 identical over 8 bases. CDR3 length: 15 residues. The V gene's germline CDR1 is SGHNT and CDR2 YYREEE (reference sequence). The CDR3: CASSPDRASFNEQFF. The CDR3 DNA reads as TGTGCCAGCAGCCCGGACAGGGCCTCCTTCAATGAGCAGTTCTTC.

This clonotype was recorded at least ten times. This chain links TRBV20-1 with TRBJ2-2; 10 bases match TRBD2. Germline lookup yields CDR1 DFQATT and CDR2 SNEGSKA (reference sequence). Trimming at V came to 5 bases and at J to 7 bases, leaving 7 bases not matched to a gene. The length of the CDR3 is 14 residues. CDR3: CSAASGRAGGELFF. CDR3 coding DNA: TGCAGTGCTGCTAGCGGGAGAGCAGGCGGGGAGCTGTTTTTT.

This clonotype was seen at least ten times. The rearrangement uses TRBV20-1 and TRBJ2-7; 15 bases match TRBD2. Per germline, CDR1 DFQATT and CDR2 SNEGSKA (reference sequence). After removal of 1 base from V and 3 bases from J, the junction contained 7 bases not matched to a gene. This CDR3 spans 17 amino acids. The CDR3 spells CSARGTGLAGGNYEQYF. The CDR3 coding sequence is TGCAGTGCTAGAGGAACGGGACTAGCGGGGGGAAACTACGAGCAGTACTTC.

Comments on this clonotype: Being one base from a much bigger clone, this may be a read error. CDR3 loop: CASSIDGAATNGKLFF. For the CDR3, the DNA is TGTGCCAGTAGTATAGATGGGGCAGCAACTAATGGAAAACTGTTTTTT. The gene calls are TRBV19 and TRBJ1-4; D perhaps matches TRBD1 (5 bases). This CDR3 is 16 amino acids long. CDR1 and CDR2 (germline): LNHDA, SQIVND (reference sequence).

In regard to this clonotype: A single base separates this from a much larger clone, so it may be a read error. The J gene is TRBJ2-5, the V gene TRBV2; 8 nucleotides agree with TRBD2. The CDR3 spans 15 residues. Germline V lookup: CDR1 SNHLY, CDR2 FYNNEI. Losses at the gene ends were 4 bases for V and 2 bases for J; bases not matched to a gene: 6. For the CDR3, the DNA is TGTGCCAGCAGTGTAGCGGGACTGCCGCAAGAGACCCAGTACTTC. This codes for CASSVAGLPQETQYF. The full variable domain, its missing parts supplied by reference TRBV2 and TRBJ2-5, is EPEVTQTPSHQVTQMGQEVILRCVPISNHLYFYWYRQILGQKVEFLVSFYNNEISEKSEIFDDQFSVERPDGSNFTLKIRSTKLEDSAMYFCASSVAGLPQETQYFGPGTRLLVL.

This clonotype was recorded at least ten times. The V call is TRBV2, the J call TRBJ2-2; 8 nucleotides line up with TRBD1. This CDR3 has 13 residues. The germline V gene has CDR1 SNHLY and CDR2 FYNNEI. With 6 bases clipped from V and 5 bases from J, the junction kept 2 bases outside the gene matches. CDR3 DNA sequence: TGTGCCAGCAGGCGACAGGGGACCGGGGAGCTGTTTTTT. It yields the protein CASRRQGTGELFF.

This chain uses TRBV5-4 with TRBJ1-5, with 12 bases fitting TRBD1. J lost 2 bases, V lost 1 base, and 7 bases had no gene match. Per the germline V gene, CDR1 is SGHNT and CDR2 is YYREEE (reference sequence). The CDR3 totals 18 residues. In DNA form, the CDR3 reads TGTGCCAGCAGCTTGCCCCCCGGGACAGGGGGCCGCAATCAGCCCCAGCATTTT. Translating gives CASSLPPGTGGRNQPQHF.

At least ten counts were recorded for this clonotype. The chain has TRBV28 and TRBJ2-1, with D unclear. The CDR3 contains 13 residues. Trimming took 4 bases from V and 5 from J, leaving 9 bases between them. From germline, CDR1 is MDHEN and CDR2 SYDVKM. DNA of the CDR3: TGTGCCAGCAGTTCGCCAGTCAACAATGAGCAGTTCTTC. Its protein product is CASSSPVNNEQFF.

This clonotype was observed many times. An end of the junction does not agree with germline; a read error may underlie this. V and J are TRBV7-8 and TRBJ1-5; 9 bases are a match to TRBD1. The CDR3 sequence is 17 residues long. The germline V gene encodes CDR1 SGHVS and CDR2 FQNEAQ. Written as DNA, the CDR3 is TGTGTCAGCAGCTGGGGACAGGGAAGCCTCGTCGGTCAGCCCCAGCATTTT. It encodes CVSSWGQGSLVGQPQHF.

Many counts were recorded for this clonotype. The chain employs TRBV7-9 and TRBJ2-3; D remains unclear. Trimming stripped 5 bases from V and 6 bases from J, with 9 bases between. The CDR3 runs 12 residues. Germline-derived CDR1 and CDR2 are SEHNR and FQNEAQ (reference sequence). CDR3 amino acids: CASSLSEDTQYF. CDR3 coding DNA: TGTGCCAGCAGCCTTTCCGAGGATACGCAGTATTTT.

This clonotype was detected ten times or more. This chain uses TRBV9 with TRBJ1-1; TRBD1 aligns across 8 bases. Germline CDR1 reads SGDLS; CDR2 reads YYNGEE. CDR3 size: 17 residues. The V and J ends lost 3 bases and 1 base, in that order; junction bases with no gene match: 11. CDR3 nucleotides: TGTGCCAGCAGCGAGGGACCTTTCGGACAGGGGAACACTGAAGCTTTCTTT. It codes for CASSEGPFGQGNTEAFF.